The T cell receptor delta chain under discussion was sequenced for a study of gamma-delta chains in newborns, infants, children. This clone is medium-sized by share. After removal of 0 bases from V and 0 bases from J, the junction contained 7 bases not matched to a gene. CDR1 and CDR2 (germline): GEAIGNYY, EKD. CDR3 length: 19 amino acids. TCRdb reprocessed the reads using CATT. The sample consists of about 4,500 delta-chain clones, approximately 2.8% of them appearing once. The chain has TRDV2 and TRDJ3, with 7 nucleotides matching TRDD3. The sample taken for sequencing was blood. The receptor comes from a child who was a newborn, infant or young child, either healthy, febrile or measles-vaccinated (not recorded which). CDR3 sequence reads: CACDTAGYTSSWDTRQMFF. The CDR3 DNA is TGTGCCTGTGACACCGCGGGATACACGAGCTCCTGGGACACCCGACAGATGTTTTTC.